One sample yielded the 11 T cell receptor beta chains listed below, sequenced in a study of cytomegalovirus exposure and HLA in healthy donors (dated by TCRdb to 2017 to 2019). Library prep was done by the immunoSEQ multiplex PCR assay. TCRdb carries this immuneACCESS record with in-frame sequences only. Its versions omit some clonotypes, under half of them owing to an unresolved V gene in the studies checked, with the rest unexplained. The sample profile shows some 65,000 clones; roughly 96% of them were found once. The top ten hold about 2.4% of the sample. The material sequenced was PBMCs. The receptors derive from a young man in good health and CMV-seronegative.

The gene calls are TRBV6-1 and TRBJ2-7; weak D call: TRBD2 (5 bases). Between the trimmed V and J ends, which lost 1 base and 2 bases, there was a span of 9 bases. The CDR3 extends over 14 amino acids. Germline loops: CDR1 MNHNS, CDR2 SASEGT. Here the CDR3 reads CASSEERVTYEQYF. CDR3 in DNA: TGTGCCAGCAGTGAAGAGAGGGTAACCTACGAGCAGTACTTC.

This chain joins TRBV5-1 and TRBJ1-2; TRBD1 matches 8 bases. The V and J ends lost 0 bases and 8 bases, in that order; junction bases with no gene match: 12. Germline CDR1 and CDR2: SGHRS and YFSETQ. This CDR3 has 16 amino acids. CDR3: CASSLGQGAPVQGYTF. CDR3 nucleotides: TGCGCCAGCAGCTTGGGGCAGGGGGCGCCGGTCCAGGGCTACACCTTC.

V gene TRBV6-1 combines with J gene TRBJ2-7, with D perhaps matching TRBD1 (6 bases). Looked up from germline, CDR1 is MNHNS and CDR2 is SASEGT. Trimming cost V 6 bases and J 3 bases, with 9 bases left between them. The CDR3 is 12 residues long. CDR3 bases: TGTGCCAGCAGGTTACAGGGCTACGAGCAGTACTTC. It encodes CASRLQGYEQYF.

The V call is TRBV11-3, the J call TRBJ2-7; D remains unclear. The germline V and J ends were trimmed by 3 bases and 2 bases, with 8 bases remaining between them. The CDR3 loop spans 13 amino acids. Germline values: CDR1 SGHNT, CDR2 YENEEA. Here the CDR3 reads CASSFGPPYEQYF. The DNA for the CDR3 is TGTGCCAGCAGCTTTGGGCCGCCCTACGAGCAGTACTTC.

The chain uses TRBV29-1 and TRBJ2-4, with 8 nucleotides matching TRBD2. Germline V gives CDR1 SQVTM, CDR2 ANQGSEA. Losses at the gene ends were 0 bases for V and 8 bases for J; bases not matched to a gene: 9. The CDR3 length is 15 residues. The CDR3 is CSVEDRGGGLDIQYF. CDR3 DNA sequence: TGCAGCGTTGAAGATCGGGGGGGCGGACTGGACATTCAGTACTTC.

This chain connects TRBV5-6 to TRBJ1-6, with 9 bases fitting TRBD1. Trimming at V came to 2 bases and at J to 9 bases, leaving 6 bases not matched to a gene. Germline V gene lookup returns CDR1 SGHDT and CDR2 YYEEEE. The CDR3 has 15 residues. In DNA, the CDR3 is TGTGCCAGCAGCTTACCGGGACAGGGTCCTTCACCCCTCCACTTT. This encodes CASSLPGQGPSPLHF.

This chain connects TRBV28 to TRBJ1-1; D not resolved. Germline assignment: CDR1 MDHEN and CDR2 SYDVKM. The CDR3 loop spans 14 amino acids. The V end lost 7 bases, the J end lost 5 bases, and 17 bases lay between the germline ends. Written as DNA, the CDR3 is TGTGCCAGCACCTACACCCTTGGGGAGACTGAAGCTTTCTTT. Protein product: CASTYTLGETEAFF.

J is TRBJ2-7 and V is TRBV5-4, with a tentative D call TRBD1 (6 bases). Trimming removed 9 bases from V and 6 bases from J, with 22 bases in between. Per germline, CDR1 SGHNT and CDR2 YYREEE (reference sequence). This CDR3 contains 14 residues. CDR3 residues: CAIQIDPKGGEQYF. The DNA of the CDR3 is TGTGCCATCCAAATAGACCCAAAAGGGGGCGAGCAGTACTTC.

V gene TRBV27 combines with J gene TRBJ2-2; 9 nucleotides line up with TRBD2. The CDR3 is 17 amino acids. Germline-derived CDR1 and CDR2 are MNHEY and SMNVEV (reference sequence). The V segment lost 3 bases and the J segment 4 bases; nucleotides outside the gene matches: 9. This CDR3 is CASSFLLAGTGTGELFF. In DNA, the CDR3 is TGTGCCAGCAGTTTCCTCCTAGCGGGGACGGGCACCGGGGAGCTGTTTTTT.

This clone was counted only a few times. The chain uses TRBV2 and TRBJ1-3; D is undetermined. The germline CDR1 and CDR2 sequences are SNHLY and FYNNEI. CDR3 length: 15 amino acids. Trimming took off 3 bases at V and 0 bases at J, with 9 bases between the two ends. For the CDR3, the DNA is TGTGCCAGCAGTGAGGAGGCGAGCTCTGGAAACACCATATATTTT. Amino acids: CASSEEASSGNTIYF.

The V and J genes are TRBV9 and TRBJ2-7; no clear D gene. The V and J ends lost 0 bases and 2 bases respectively, with 12 bases between them. CDR1 is SGDLS and CDR2 is YYNGEE in the germline V gene. The CDR3 loop spans 15 amino acids. CDR3: CASSVGAGIPYEQYF. CDR3 DNA sequence: TGTGCCAGCAGCGTAGGGGCAGGCATCCCCTACGAGCAGTACTTC.